These 13 T cell receptor beta chains came from one sample sequenced in a study of graft-versus-host responses after intestinal transplantation. Sequencing was performed with immunoSEQ multiplex PCR; in TCRdb, only in-frame clones are kept and a portion is missing. The data hold some 46,000 clones, with 90% to 95% observed a single time. Material: PBMCs, obtained 750 to 850 days after a first intestinal transplant, on the day of a second. Every receptor here comes from a human patient who received an intestinal transplant, so some T cells may come from the graft donor.

V usage is TRBV6-5 and J usage is TRBJ2-1; D is uncertain. V lost 0 bases and J lost 7, with 13 bases in between. Germline values: CDR1 MNHEY, CDR2 SVGAGI. The CDR3 extends over 15 amino acids. The CDR3 sequence is CASSYSILGLNEQFF. Here the CDR3 DNA reads TGTGCCAGCAGTTACTCGATTCTCGGATTGAATGAGCAGTTCTTC.

The genes are TRBV6-5 and TRBJ2-1; no clear D gene. Germline V gene lookup returns CDR1 MNHEY and CDR2 SVGAGI. The germline V and J ends were trimmed by 5 bases and 0 bases, with 8 bases remaining between them. The CDR3 runs to 14 residues. The CDR3 DNA follows: TGTGCCAGCAGTCGGTCCAGCTCCTACAATGAGCAGTTCTTC. It yields the protein CASSRSSSYNEQFF.

The chain recombines TRBV4-1 with TRBJ2-1; 9 bases are shared with TRBD1. J was trimmed by 3 bases and V by 3 bases; bases with no gene match: 3. CDR1 is MGHRA and CDR2 is YSYEKL in the germline V gene. The CDR3 has 15 amino acids. This CDR3 reads CASSHPGQGYNEQFF. CDR3 nucleotides: TGCGCCAGCAGCCACCCGGGACAGGGCTACAATGAGCAGTTCTTC.

V is TRBV12-5 and J is TRBJ1-1; D unresolved. V lost 2 bases and J lost 3, with 10 bases in between. The CDR3 runs to 14 residues. Germline CDR1 LGHNT, CDR2 FRNRAP. CDR3 sequence reads: CASGLTITDTEAFF. The CDR3 region has the DNA TGTGCTAGTGGTTTGACCATTACGGACACTGAAGCTTTCTTT.

The V and J genes are TRBV2 and TRBJ2-7; D gene uncertain. From germline, CDR1 is SNHLY and CDR2 FYNNEI. Trimming pared 6 bases from V and 4 bases from J, leaving 13 bases between. This CDR3 is built from 13 residues. The CDR3 DNA reads TGTGCCAGCAGAAGCAGCGCCCTTTACGAGCAGTACTTC. It is translated as CASRSSALYEQYF.

The chain carries TRBV10-2 and TRBJ2-5, with 13 bases lining up with TRBD2. Germline CDR1 and CDR2: WSHSY and SAAADI. Trimming cost V 5 bases and J 7 bases; bases outside gene matches: 13. The CDR3 has 17 residues. The CDR3 protein is CASSSGLAGATEGTQYF. The DNA of the CDR3 is TGCGCCAGCAGTAGCGGACTAGCGGGGGCGACGGAGGGGACCCAGTACTTC.

Comments on this clone: Germline is not matched at one junction end, which may reflect a read error. V usage is TRBV5-1 and J usage is TRBJ2-7; TRBD2 aligns across 7 bases. From germline, CDR1 is SGHRS and CDR2 YFSETQ. The CDR3 is made up of 16 amino acids. The CDR3 DNA is TGCGCCAGCACCTTGTATCCTCGGGACTACTCCTACGAGCAGTACTTC. The encoded protein is CASTLYPRDYSYEQYF.

V and J are TRBV15 and TRBJ1-2, with unresolved D. Between the trimmed V and J ends, which lost 0 bases and 8 bases, there was a span of 10 bases. The CDR3 has 13 residues. Germline CDR1 reads LNHNV; CDR2 reads YYDKDF (reference sequence). Here the CDR3 DNA reads TGTGCCACCAGCAGAGATCGGCCGCTGGGCTACACCTTC. Translation: CATSRDRPLGYTF.

The V call is TRBV29-1, the J call TRBJ1-5; 7 bases line up with TRBD1. Germline values: CDR1 SQVTM, CDR2 ANQGSEA. The J segment lost 0 bases and the V segment lost 6 bases, leaving 8 bases of the junction unmatched. The CDR3 runs 15 residues. The CDR3 region is CSVRQGSNSNQPQHF. DNA for the CDR3: TGCAGCGTCCGACAGGGTTCGAATAGCAATCAGCCCCAGCATTTT.

This clone was counted a single time. The chain couples TRBV7-6 to TRBJ2-4; maybe TRBD1 (6 bases). The CDR3 is 13 residues long. Per germline, CDR1 SGHVS and CDR2 FNYEAQ. Deletions cut 6 bases from V and 7 bases from J, with 13 bases between. CDR3 amino acids: CASSPGVKNIQYF. The CDR3 nucleotides read TGTGCCAGCAGTCCAGGGGTTAAGAACATTCAGTACTTC.

This chain links TRBV7-3 with TRBJ2-7; 9 bases are shared with TRBD2. The CDR3 length is 15 residues. Germline values: CDR1 SGHTA, CDR2 FQGTGA. Unmatched junction bases numbered 4, after V lost 2 bases and J lost 2 bases. CDR3 nucleotide sequence: TGTGCCAGCAGCTTACAAGCGGGAGGCCCCTACGAGCAGTACTTC. Encoded protein: CASSLQAGGPYEQYF. Combining the CDR3 with reference TRBV7-3 and TRBJ2-7 gives the whole variable domain GAGVSQTPSNKVTEKGKYVELRCDPISGHTALYWYRQSLGQGPEFLIYFQGTGAADDSGLPNDRFFAVRPEGSVSTLKIQRTERGDSAVYLCASSLQAGGPYEQYFGPGTRLTVT.

This chain uses TRBV5-4 with TRBJ2-7; 7 bases align to TRBD1. V shed 4 bases, J shed 3 bases, and the junction held 7 bases outside the gene matches. The V gene's germline CDR1 is SGHNT and CDR2 YYREEE (reference sequence). The CDR3 totals 14 residues. CDR3 bases: TGTGCCAGCAGCCCTGGCGGACAGGACTACGAGCAGTACTTC. Encoded protein: CASSPGGQDYEQYF.

The V and J genes are TRBV6-5 and TRBJ2-7; 10 positions match TRBD2. With V trimmed by 5 bases and J by 7 bases, 11 bases remained unmatched. The CDR3 totals 15 residues. Germline V lookup: CDR1 MNHEY, CDR2 SVGAGI. The CDR3 protein is CASSRMSGGADEQYF. The DNA for the CDR3 is TGTGCCAGCAGTCGGATGAGCGGGGGGGCCGATGAGCAGTACTTC.